A single sample is the source of the 27 T cell receptor beta chains below, sequenced in a study of T cell responses to AZD1222 COVID-19 vaccine. Measured with immunoSEQ multiplex PCR; TCRdb has only the in-frame clones, and not every one. The table has some 150,000 clones, roughly 90% seen once. Sequencing used peripheral blood, obtained 28 days after the second AZD1222 dose. The receptors originated from an adult who received the AZD1222 COVID-19 vaccine.

This clone has more than one count but fewer than ten. The rearrangement uses TRBV11-3 and TRBJ1-2; 9 bases match TRBD1. J gave up 6 bases and V 5 bases, and 4 bases lay outside the gene matches. Germline lookup yields CDR1 SGHNT and CDR2 YENEEA. CDR3 size: 13 residues. This chain's CDR3 is CASSRRQGDGYTF. The CDR3 DNA sequence: TGTGCCAGCAGCAGACGACAGGGGGATGGCTACACCTTC.

The chain links TRBV10-3 to TRBJ1-3; a possible D gene is TRBD1 (6 bases). The germline gives CDR1 ENHRY, CDR2 SYGVKD. The V end was cut by 4 bases, the J end by 4 bases, with 8 bases between. CDR3 length: 13 residues. The CDR3 DNA sequence: TGTGCCATCAGTGGGACAGTAGGAAACACCATATATTTT. This translates into CAISGTVGNTIYF.

This chain links TRBV19 with TRBJ1-3, with D possibly being TRBD1 (6 bases). From germline, CDR1 is LNHDA and CDR2 SQIVND (reference sequence). This CDR3 contains 16 residues. V lost 5 bases and J 0 bases, leaving 14 bases between the germline ends. CDR3 protein: CASSAYRDHSGNTIYF. The DNA of the CDR3 is TGTGCCAGTAGTGCCTACAGGGACCACTCTGGAAACACCATATATTTT.

The chain uses TRBV28 and TRBJ2-7; D is unclear. The V and J ends lost 3 bases and 1 base respectively, with 16 bases between them. From germline, CDR1 is MDHEN and CDR2 SYDVKM. The CDR3 is 16 amino acids. The CDR3 here is CASSFQSQPQSYEQYF. The CDR3, as DNA: TGTGCCAGCAGTTTCCAATCGCAGCCGCAGTCCTACGAGCAGTACTTC. Together with reference TRBV28 and TRBJ2-7, the CDR3 gives the full variable domain: DVKVTQSSRYLVKRTGEKVFLECVQDMDHENMFWYRQDPGLGLRLIYFSYDVKMKEKGDIPEGYSVSREKKERFSLILESASTNQTSMYLCASSFQSQPQSYEQYFGPGTRLTVT.

V gene TRBV28 combines with J gene TRBJ1-5, with D unresolved. V was shortened by 6 bases and J by 7 bases, with 19 bases between the two germline ends. Germline V CDR1 and CDR2: MDHEN, SYDVKM. The CDR3 is 15 residues long. The CDR3 DNA reads TGTGCCAGCAGCCCGGACTCTGACCCCGGGCAGCCCCAGCATTTT. Its protein product is CASSPDSDPGQPQHF.

The J gene is TRBJ2-2, the V gene TRBV7-9; 8 positions match TRBD1. CDR3 size: 13 residues. Germline V gene data show CDR1 as SEHNR and CDR2 as FQNEAQ (reference sequence). V lost 5 bases, J lost 7 bases, and 3 bases stayed unmatched. The CDR3 reads CASSPGTGGELFF. The CDR3, as DNA: TGTGCCAGCAGCCCCGGGACAGGCGGGGAGCTGTTTTTT.

The rearrangement links TRBV20-1 to TRBJ1-1; D gene unclear. This CDR3 has 14 residues. Germline CDR1 is DFQATT and CDR2 is SNEGSKA (reference sequence). With 3 bases removed from V and 0 bases from J, the gap between germline ends came to 11 bases. Here the CDR3 reads CSASMSAMNTEAFF. The CDR3 region has the DNA TGCAGTGCTAGTATGTCAGCGATGAACACTGAAGCTTTCTTT.

The V and J genes are TRBV7-2 and TRBJ1-2; no clear D. V lost 7 bases to trimming and J lost 2 bases, with 17 bases between them. The CDR3 covers 15 residues. CDR1 and CDR2 from the germline V gene are SGHTA and FQGNSA. The CDR3 sequence: CASNPEVAGNYGYTF. The DNA of the CDR3 is TGTGCCAGCAATCCCGAGGTCGCGGGGAACTATGGCTACACCTTC.

The chain is built from TRBV18 and TRBJ1-6; TRBD1 is a possible D gene (5 bases). The V gene lost 0 bases and the J gene lost 10 bases, with 7 bases spanning the gap. The germline CDR1 and CDR2 sequences are KGHSH and LQKENI. The CDR3 loop spans 13 amino acids. CDR3: CASSPPGRSPLHF. The CDR3, as DNA: TGTGCCAGCTCACCACCGGGGCGGTCACCCCTCCACTTT.

The V and J genes are TRBV30 and TRBJ1-1; D gene unclear. With 0 bases removed from V and 7 bases from J, the gap between germline ends came to 6 bases. CDR1 and CDR2 from the germline V gene are GTSNPN and SVGIG (reference sequence). This CDR3 region has 11 residues. The CDR3 is CAWSVLYEAFF. In DNA, the CDR3 is TGTGCCTGGAGTGTACTTTATGAAGCTTTCTTT. The variable domain in full, with the rest retrieved from reference TRBV30 and TRBJ1-1, is SQTIHQWPATLVQPVGSPLSLECTVEGTSNPNLYWYRQAAGRGLQLLFYSVGIGQISSEVPQNLSASRPQDRQFILSSKKLLLSDSGFYLCAWSVLYEAFFGQGTRLTVV.

In DNA form, the CDR3 reads TGTGCCAGCAGTTTCCAACTAGGCAATGAGCAGTTCTTC. Amino acid sequence: CASSFQLGNEQFF. This chain joins TRBV27 and TRBJ2-1; D possibly corresponds to TRBD2 (5 bases). The V gene lost 3 bases and the J gene lost 6 bases, with 9 bases spanning the gap. The CDR3 totals 13 residues. The V gene's germline CDR1 is MNHEY and CDR2 SMNVEV (reference sequence).

V and J are TRBV12-3 or TRBV12-4 and TRBJ2-5, with 9 nucleotides matching TRBD2. The V gene end was trimmed by 6 bases and the J gene end by 5 bases; junction bases not matched to a gene: 1. CDR3 length equals 12 residues. The CDR3: CASSGLAETQYF. The CDR3 DNA sequence: TGTGCCAGCAGCGGACTAGCGGAGACCCAGTACTTC.

This chain uses TRBV19 with TRBJ1-2; possible D gene TRBD1, 5 bases. V was trimmed by 5 bases and J by 8 bases, leaving 15 bases between them. Germline values: CDR1 LNHDA, CDR2 SQIVND (reference sequence). This CDR3 comprises 13 residues. CDR3 sequence reads: CASSVTGSGGYTF. DNA for the CDR3: TGTGCCAGTAGTGTAACAGGTAGCGGGGGCTACACCTTC. Based on the CDR3 plus reference TRBV19 and TRBJ1-2, the full variable domain is DGGITQSPKYLFRKEGQNVTLSCEQNLNHDAMYWYRQDPGQGLRLIYYSQIVNDFQKGDIAEGYSVSREKKESFPLTVTSAQKNPTAFYLCASSVTGSGGYTFGSGTRLTVV.

V gene TRBV7-9 combines with J gene TRBJ2-7; tentatively, D is TRBD1 (6 bases). CDR3 size: 14 residues. Between the trimmed V and J ends, which lost 1 base and 3 bases, there was a span of 10 bases. CDR1 is SEHNR and CDR2 is FQNEAQ in the germline V gene (reference sequence). In nucleotides, the CDR3 is TGTGCCAGCAGCTTAGAATCACAGGGCTACGAGCAGTACTTC. Protein: CASSLESQGYEQYF. The complete variable domain, with remaining parts taken from reference TRBV7-9 and TRBJ2-7, reads DTGVSQNPRHKITKRGQNVTFRCDPISEHNRLYWYRQTLGQGPEFLTYFQNEAQLEKSRLLSDRFSAERPKGSFSTLEIQRTEQGDSAMYLCASSLESQGYEQYFGPGTRLTVT.

The chain is built from TRBV11-3 and TRBJ2-3; TRBD2 matches 8 bases. The junction had 6 bases not matched to a gene; V was cut back by 4 bases and J by 0 bases. The CDR3 spans 16 residues. Germline V gene lookup returns CDR1 SGHNT and CDR2 YENEEA. CDR3 residues: CASSSRSSGSTDTQYF. The CDR3 nucleotides are TGTGCCAGCAGCTCCCGCTCTAGCGGGAGCACAGATACGCAGTATTTT.

The J gene is TRBJ2-3, the V gene TRBV6-5, with D possibly being TRBD1 or TRBD2 (6 bases each). Germline loops: CDR1 MNHEY, CDR2 SVGAGI. This CDR3 has 14 residues. Trimming pared 6 bases from V and 6 bases from J, leaving 16 bases between. The DNA of the CDR3 is TGTGCCAGCAGACTTAGGGGGGACGGGGATACGCAGTATTTT. Residues: CASRLRGDGDTQYF.

The chain couples TRBV30 to TRBJ1-1; D unclear. The CDR3 covers 13 residues. The germline gives CDR1 GTSNPN, CDR2 SVGIG (reference sequence). V shed 4 bases and J shed 1 base, with 10 bases lying between them. The CDR3 reads CAWKRHENTEAFF. The CDR3 DNA follows: TGTGCCTGGAAAAGACATGAGAACACTGAAGCTTTCTTT.

The chain uses TRBV18 and TRBJ1-1; D may be TRBD1 (6 bases). The CDR3 covers 16 residues. V was shortened by 3 bases and J by 2 bases, with 16 bases between the two germline ends. Germline V gene sequence: CDR1 KGHSH, CDR2 LQKENI. The CDR3 sequence is CASSPTRGNFNTEAFF. The DNA of the CDR3 is TGTGCCAGCTCACCCACCAGGGGTAATTTTAACACTGAAGCTTTCTTT.

V usage is TRBV20-1 and J usage is TRBJ1-2; 12 positions agree with TRBD1. Germline trimming cut 3 bases from V and 4 bases from J; bases unmatched to any gene: 6. CDR1 DFQATT and CDR2 SNEGSKA come from the germline V gene (reference sequence). This CDR3 has 15 residues. CDR3 amino acids: CSASGEGQGAYGYTF. CDR3 nucleotides: TGCAGTGCTAGTGGGGAGGGACAGGGGGCCTATGGCTACACCTTC.

This clone was seen once. V and J are TRBV6-5 and TRBJ2-7, with 9 bases matching TRBD1. Germline CDR1 MNHEY, CDR2 SVGAGI. The CDR3 is made up of 14 amino acids. Losses at the gene ends were 6 bases for V and 6 bases for J; bases not matched to a gene: 9. The DNA for the CDR3 is TGTGCCAGCAGACCCAAGACAGGGGGAGGCGAGCAGTACTTC. Translated, it gives CASRPKTGGGEQYF.

This sequence joins TRBV19 and TRBJ2-1; D is possibly TRBD2 (6 bases). The CDR3 runs to 15 residues. V gave up 7 bases and J gave up 0 bases, with 13 bases separating them. Germline-derived CDR1 and CDR2 are LNHDA and SQIVND (reference sequence). DNA for the CDR3: TGTGCCAGTAAGAGGGAGGCGAGCTCCTACAATGAGCAGTTCTTC. Amino acids: CASKREASSYNEQFF.

The V gene is TRBV30, the J gene TRBJ2-5, with D tentatively TRBD1 or TRBD2 (5 bases each). This CDR3 contains 13 residues. V was shortened by 7 bases and J by 0 bases, with 12 bases between the two germline ends. Germline V gene sequence: CDR1 GTSNPN, CDR2 SVGIG (reference sequence). CDR3 DNA sequence: TGTGCCTTGGGGGTAACCAACCAAGAGACCCAGTACTTC. Translating it yields CALGVTNQETQYF.

In DNA, the CDR3 is TGTGCCAGCAGTTACTCTCATTTGCTAAATACTGAAGCTTTCTTT. Amino acid sequence: CASSYSHLLNTEAFF. The J gene is TRBJ1-1, the V gene TRBV6-2 or TRBV6-3; D uncertain. Looked up from germline, CDR1 is MNHEY and CDR2 is SVGEGT. CDR3 size: 15 residues. Trimming shortened V by 0 bases and J by 5 bases, and 13 bases separated the two germline ends.

This chain uses TRBV19 with TRBJ2-2; no clear D. Trimming took off 5 bases at V and 1 base at J, with 11 bases between the two ends. The CDR3 covers 15 residues. Germline lookup yields CDR1 LNHDA and CDR2 SQIVND (reference sequence). The CDR3 is CASSPVSGNTGELFF. Here the CDR3 DNA reads TGTGCCAGTAGTCCGGTATCAGGGAACACCGGGGAGCTGTTTTTT.

The rearrangement links TRBV29-1 to TRBJ2-3; D ambiguous. The CDR3 loop spans 14 amino acids. Germline V gives CDR1 SQVTM, CDR2 ANQGSEA. Trimming left V 1 base short and J 0 bases short, with 8 bases between. DNA for the CDR3: TGCAGCGTTGAAGCTCCGCCGAGCACAGATACGCAGTATTTT. This gives the protein CSVEAPPSTDTQYF.

The chain employs TRBV10-3 and TRBJ2-2, with 10 bases identical to TRBD1. The V gene's germline CDR1 is ENHRY and CDR2 SYGVKD. The length of the CDR3 is 15 residues. V lost 2 bases to trimming and J lost 5 bases; unmatched junction nucleotides: 2. This CDR3 reads CAISEGTGETGELFF. The DNA of the CDR3 is TGTGCCATCAGTGAGGGGACAGGGGAAACCGGGGAGCTGTTTTTT.

V is TRBV4-1 and J is TRBJ2-2, with 8 bases that match TRBD2. The CDR3 has 17 residues. V shed 0 bases and J 4 bases; nucleotides not matched to a gene: 7. The germline gives CDR1 MGHRA, CDR2 YSYEKL. The CDR3 reads CASSQDWLAGPTGELFF. The CDR3 coding sequence is TGCGCCAGCAGCCAAGACTGGTTAGCGGGACCCACCGGGGAGCTGTTTTTT.